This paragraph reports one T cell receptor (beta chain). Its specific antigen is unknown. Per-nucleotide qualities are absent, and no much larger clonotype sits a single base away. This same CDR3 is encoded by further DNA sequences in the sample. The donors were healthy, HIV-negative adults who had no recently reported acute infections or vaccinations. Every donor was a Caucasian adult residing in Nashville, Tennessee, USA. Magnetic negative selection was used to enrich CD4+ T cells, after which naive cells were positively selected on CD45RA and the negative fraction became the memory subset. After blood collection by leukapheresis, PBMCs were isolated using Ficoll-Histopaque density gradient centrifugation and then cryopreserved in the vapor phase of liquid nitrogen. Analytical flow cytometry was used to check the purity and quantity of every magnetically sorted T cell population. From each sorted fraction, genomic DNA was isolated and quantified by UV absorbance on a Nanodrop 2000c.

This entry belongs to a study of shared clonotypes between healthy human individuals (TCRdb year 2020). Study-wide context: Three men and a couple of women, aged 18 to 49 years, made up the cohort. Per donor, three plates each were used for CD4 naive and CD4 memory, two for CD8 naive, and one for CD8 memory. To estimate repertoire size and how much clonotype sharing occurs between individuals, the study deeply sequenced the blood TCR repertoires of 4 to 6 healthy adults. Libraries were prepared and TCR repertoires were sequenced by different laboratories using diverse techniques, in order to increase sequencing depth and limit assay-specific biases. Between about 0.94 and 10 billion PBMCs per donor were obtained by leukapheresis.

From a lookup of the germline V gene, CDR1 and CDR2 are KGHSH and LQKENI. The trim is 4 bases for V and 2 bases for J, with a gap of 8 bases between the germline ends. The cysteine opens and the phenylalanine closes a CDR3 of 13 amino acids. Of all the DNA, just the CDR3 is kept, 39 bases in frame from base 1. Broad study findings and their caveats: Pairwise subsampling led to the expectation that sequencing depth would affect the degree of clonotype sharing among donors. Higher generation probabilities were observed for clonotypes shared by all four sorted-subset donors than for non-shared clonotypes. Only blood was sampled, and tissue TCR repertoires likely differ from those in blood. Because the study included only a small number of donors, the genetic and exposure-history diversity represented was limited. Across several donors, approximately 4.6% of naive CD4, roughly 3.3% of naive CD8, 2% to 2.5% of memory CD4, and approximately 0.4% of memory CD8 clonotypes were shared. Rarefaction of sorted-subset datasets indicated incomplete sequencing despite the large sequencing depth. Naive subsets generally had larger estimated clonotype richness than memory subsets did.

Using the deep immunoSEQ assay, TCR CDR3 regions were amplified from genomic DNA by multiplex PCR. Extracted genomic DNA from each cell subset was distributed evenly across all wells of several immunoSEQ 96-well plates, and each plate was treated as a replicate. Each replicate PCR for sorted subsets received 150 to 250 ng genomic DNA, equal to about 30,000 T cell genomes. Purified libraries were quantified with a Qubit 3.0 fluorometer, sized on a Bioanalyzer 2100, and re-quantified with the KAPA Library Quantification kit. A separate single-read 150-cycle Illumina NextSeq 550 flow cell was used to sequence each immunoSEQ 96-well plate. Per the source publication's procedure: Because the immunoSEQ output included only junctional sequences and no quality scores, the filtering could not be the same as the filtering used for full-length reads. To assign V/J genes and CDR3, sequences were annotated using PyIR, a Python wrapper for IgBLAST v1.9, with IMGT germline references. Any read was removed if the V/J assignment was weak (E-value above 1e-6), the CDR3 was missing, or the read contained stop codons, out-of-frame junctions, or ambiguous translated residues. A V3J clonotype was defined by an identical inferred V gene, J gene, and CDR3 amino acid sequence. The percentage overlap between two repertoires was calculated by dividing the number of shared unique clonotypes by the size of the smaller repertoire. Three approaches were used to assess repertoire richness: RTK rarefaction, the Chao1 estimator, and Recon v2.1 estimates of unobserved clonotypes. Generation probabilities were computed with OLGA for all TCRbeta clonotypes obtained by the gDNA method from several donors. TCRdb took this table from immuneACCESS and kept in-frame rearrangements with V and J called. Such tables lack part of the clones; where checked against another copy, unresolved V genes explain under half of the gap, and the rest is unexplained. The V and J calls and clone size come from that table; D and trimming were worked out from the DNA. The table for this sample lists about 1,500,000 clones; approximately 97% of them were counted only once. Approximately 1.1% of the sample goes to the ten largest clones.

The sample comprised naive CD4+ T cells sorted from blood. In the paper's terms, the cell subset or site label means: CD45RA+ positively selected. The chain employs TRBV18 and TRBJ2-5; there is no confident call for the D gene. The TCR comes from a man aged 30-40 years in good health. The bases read TGTGCCAGCTCACGGGATCGACAAGAGACCCAGTACTTC. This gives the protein CASSRDRQETQYF.